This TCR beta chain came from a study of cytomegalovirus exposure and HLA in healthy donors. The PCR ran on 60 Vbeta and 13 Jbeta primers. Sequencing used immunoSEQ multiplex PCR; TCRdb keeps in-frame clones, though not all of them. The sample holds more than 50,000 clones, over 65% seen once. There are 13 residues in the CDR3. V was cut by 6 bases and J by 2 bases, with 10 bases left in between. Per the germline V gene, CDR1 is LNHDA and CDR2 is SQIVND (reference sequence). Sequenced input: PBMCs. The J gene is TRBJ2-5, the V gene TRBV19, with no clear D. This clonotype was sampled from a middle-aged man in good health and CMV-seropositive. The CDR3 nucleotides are TGTGCCAGTAGCCAACAGAGTCAAGAGACCCAGTACTTC. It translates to CASSQQSQETQYF.